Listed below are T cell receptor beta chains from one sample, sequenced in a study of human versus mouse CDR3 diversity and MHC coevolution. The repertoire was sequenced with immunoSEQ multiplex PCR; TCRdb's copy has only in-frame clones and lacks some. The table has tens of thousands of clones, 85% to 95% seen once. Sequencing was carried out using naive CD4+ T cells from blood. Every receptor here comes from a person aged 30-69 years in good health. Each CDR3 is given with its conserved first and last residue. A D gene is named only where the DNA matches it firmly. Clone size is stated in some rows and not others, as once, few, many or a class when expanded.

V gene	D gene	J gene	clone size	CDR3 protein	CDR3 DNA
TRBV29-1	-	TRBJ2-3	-	CSVVTGSTDTQYF	TGCAGCGTTGTGACAGGTAGCACAGATACGCAGTATTTT
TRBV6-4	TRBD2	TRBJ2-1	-	CASSATLLAHEQFF	TGTGCCAGCAGTGCCACCTTACTAGCGCATGAGCAGTTCTTC
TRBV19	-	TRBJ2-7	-	CASSIVTFYEQYF	TGTGCCAGTAGTATAGTGACTTTCTACGAGCAGTACTTC
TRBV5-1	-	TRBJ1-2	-	CASSGSGVGYTF	TGCGCCAGCAGCGGGTCCGGAGTGGGCTACACCTTC
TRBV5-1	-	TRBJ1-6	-	CASSRDTLRSPLHF	TGCGCCAGCAGCCGGGACACCCTGAGGTCACCCCTCCACTTT
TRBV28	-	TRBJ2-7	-	CASKSGYYEQYF	TGTGCCAGCAAATCGGGGTACTACGAGCAGTACTTC
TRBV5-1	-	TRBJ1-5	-	CASSLAGSNGEPQHF	TGCGCCAGCAGCTTGGCCGGGAGTAACGGCGAGCCCCAGCATTTT
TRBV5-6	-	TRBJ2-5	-	CASNLRGNQETQYF	TGTGCCAGCAACCTGAGGGGGAACCAAGAGACCCAGTACTTC
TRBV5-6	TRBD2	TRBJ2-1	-	CASSFISSGMGNEQFF	TGTGCCAGCAGCTTCATTAGTAGCGGGATGGGCAATGAGCAGTTCTTC
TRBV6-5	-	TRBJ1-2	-	CASRATYGYTF	TGTGCCAGCAGAGCTACGTATGGCTACACCTTC
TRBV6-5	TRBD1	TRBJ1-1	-	CASSLQGAVEAFF	TGTGCCAGCAGTCTCCAGGGGGCGGTTGAAGCTTTCTTT
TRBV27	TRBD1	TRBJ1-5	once	CASSSTGGSQPQHF	TGTGCCAGCAGCTCGACAGGGGGTAGTCAGCCCCAGCATTTT
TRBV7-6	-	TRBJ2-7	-	CASSLAQSGMAYEQYF	TGTGCCAGCAGCTTAGCGCAATCAGGGATGGCCTACGAGCAGTACTTC
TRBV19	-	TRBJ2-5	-	CASSTGTQQYF	TGTGCCAGTAGTACAGGTACGCAACAGTACTTC
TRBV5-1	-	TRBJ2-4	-	CASSLRGGENIQYF	TGCGCCAGCAGCTTGAGGGGGGGGGAAAACATTCAGTACTTC
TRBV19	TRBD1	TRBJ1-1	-	CASTGTGRTEAFF	TGTGCCAGTACCGGGACAGGGCGAACTGAAGCTTTCTTT
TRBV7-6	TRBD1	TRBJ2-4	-	CASSRTGHGKNIQYF	TGTGCCAGCAGCAGGACAGGTCATGGCAAAAACATTCAGTACTTC
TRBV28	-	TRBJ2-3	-	CASTAASFSSTDTQYF	TGTGCCAGCACCGCCGCGAGCTTTTCTAGCACAGATACGCAGTATTTT
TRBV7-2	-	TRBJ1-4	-	CASSLGGLWEKLFF	TGTGCCAGCAGCTTAGGAGGGCTCTGGGAAAAACTGTTTTTT